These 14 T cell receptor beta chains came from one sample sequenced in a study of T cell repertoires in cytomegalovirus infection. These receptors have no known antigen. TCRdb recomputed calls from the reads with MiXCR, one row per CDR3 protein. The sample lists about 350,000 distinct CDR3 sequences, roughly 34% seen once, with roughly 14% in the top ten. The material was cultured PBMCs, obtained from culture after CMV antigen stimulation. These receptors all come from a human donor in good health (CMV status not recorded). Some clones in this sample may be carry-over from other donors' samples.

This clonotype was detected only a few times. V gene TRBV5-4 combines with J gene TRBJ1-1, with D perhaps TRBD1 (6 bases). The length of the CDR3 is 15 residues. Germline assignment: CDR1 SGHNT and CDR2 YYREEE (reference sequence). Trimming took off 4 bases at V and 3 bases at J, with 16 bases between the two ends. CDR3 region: CASSLRGGFDTEAFF. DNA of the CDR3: TGTGCCAGCAGCCTCCGAGGGGGGTTCGACACTGAAGCTTTCTTT. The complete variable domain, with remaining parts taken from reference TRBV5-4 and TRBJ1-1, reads ETGVTQSPTHLIKTRGQQVTLRCSSQSGHNTVSWYQQALGQGPQFIFQYYREEENGRGNFPPRFSGLQFPNYSSELNVNALELDDSALYLCASSLRGGFDTEAFFGQGTRLTVV.

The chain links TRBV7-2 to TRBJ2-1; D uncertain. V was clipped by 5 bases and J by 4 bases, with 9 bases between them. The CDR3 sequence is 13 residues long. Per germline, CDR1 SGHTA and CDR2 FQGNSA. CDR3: CASSRSIYNEQFF. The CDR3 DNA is TGTGCCAGCAGCCGGAGTATATACAATGAGCAGTTCTTC.

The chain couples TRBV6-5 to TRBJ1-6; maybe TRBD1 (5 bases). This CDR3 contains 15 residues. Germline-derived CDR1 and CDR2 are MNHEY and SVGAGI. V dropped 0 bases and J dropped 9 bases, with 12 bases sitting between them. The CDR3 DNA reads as TGTGCCAGCAGTTACTCGGGGCAGGGAAGTTCACCCCTCCACTTT. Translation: CASSYSGQGSSPLHF.

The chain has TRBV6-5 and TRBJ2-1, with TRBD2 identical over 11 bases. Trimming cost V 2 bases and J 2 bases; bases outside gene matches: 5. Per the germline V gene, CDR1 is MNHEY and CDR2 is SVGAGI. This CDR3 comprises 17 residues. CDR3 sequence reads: CASSYAMTSGAYNEQFF. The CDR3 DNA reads TGTGCCAGCAGTTACGCCATGACTAGCGGGGCCTACAATGAGCAGTTCTTC.

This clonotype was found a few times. The CDR3 is CASRTGQPNTEAFF. DNA for the CDR3: TGTGCCAGCAGGACGGGACAGCCGAACACTGAAGCTTTCTTT. The gene calls are TRBV6-1 and TRBJ1-1; 7 bases fit TRBD1. The CDR3 length is 14 residues. Germline lookup yields CDR1 MNHNS and CDR2 SASEGT. J lost 1 base, V lost 6 bases, and 5 bases had no gene match.

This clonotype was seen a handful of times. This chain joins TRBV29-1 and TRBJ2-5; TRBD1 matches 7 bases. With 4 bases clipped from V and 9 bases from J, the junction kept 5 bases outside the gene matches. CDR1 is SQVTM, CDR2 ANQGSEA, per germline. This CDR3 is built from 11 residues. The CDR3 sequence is CSVGQGWPQYF. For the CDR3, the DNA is TGCAGCGTTGGACAGGGCTGGCCCCAGTACTTC.

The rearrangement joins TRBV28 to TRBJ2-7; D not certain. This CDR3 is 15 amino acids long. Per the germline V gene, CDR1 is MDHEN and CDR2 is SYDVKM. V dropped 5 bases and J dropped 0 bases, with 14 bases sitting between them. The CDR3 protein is CASSTPTTFSYEQYF. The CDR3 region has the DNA TGTGCCAGCAGTACGCCAACTACGTTCTCCTACGAGCAGTACTTC.

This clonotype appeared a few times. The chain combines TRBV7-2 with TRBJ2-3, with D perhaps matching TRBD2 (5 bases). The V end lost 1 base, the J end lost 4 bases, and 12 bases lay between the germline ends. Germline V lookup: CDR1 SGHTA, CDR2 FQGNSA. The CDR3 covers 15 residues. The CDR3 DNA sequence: TGTGCCAGCAGCTTAGTATTTGGCGGGTCAGATACGCAGTATTTT. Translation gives CASSLVFGGSDTQYF.

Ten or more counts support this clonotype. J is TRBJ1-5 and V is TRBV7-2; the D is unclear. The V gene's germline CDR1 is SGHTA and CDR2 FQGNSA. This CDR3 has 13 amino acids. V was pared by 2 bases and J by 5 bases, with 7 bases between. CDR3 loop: CASSLRRDQPQHF. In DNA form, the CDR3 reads TGTGCCAGCAGCTTACGACGGGATCAGCCCCAGCATTTT.

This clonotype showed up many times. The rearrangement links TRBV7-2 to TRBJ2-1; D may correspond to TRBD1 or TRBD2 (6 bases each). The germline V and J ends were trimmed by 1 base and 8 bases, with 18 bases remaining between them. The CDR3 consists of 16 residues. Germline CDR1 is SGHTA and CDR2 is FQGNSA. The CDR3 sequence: CASSLGPGGGGYEQFF. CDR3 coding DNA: TGTGCCAGCAGCTTAGGCCCAGGAGGGGGAGGCTATGAGCAGTTCTTC.

DNA for the CDR3: TGTGCCAGCTCACCGAGTAACACAGGGAGCAATCAGCCCCAGCATTTT. The encoded protein is CASSPSNTGSNQPQHF. The J gene is TRBJ1-5, the V gene TRBV18; D may be TRBD1 (6 bases). CDR1 and CDR2 (germline): KGHSH, LQKENI. This CDR3 is built from 16 residues. The ends were cut back, 3 bases at V and 1 base at J, with 13 bases in the middle.

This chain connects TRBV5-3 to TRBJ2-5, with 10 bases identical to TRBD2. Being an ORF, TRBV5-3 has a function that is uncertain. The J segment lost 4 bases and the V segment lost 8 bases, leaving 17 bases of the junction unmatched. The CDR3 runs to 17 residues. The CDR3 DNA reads TGTGCCAGCAGCCATGACTTGCCAGCGGGAGGGCTAGAGACCCAGTACTTC. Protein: CASSHDLPAGGLETQYF.

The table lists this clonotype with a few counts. The CDR3 DNA reads TGTGCCAGTAGTGCCCGAGTGGGGGCTAGGACTGAAGCTTTCTTT. Translating gives CASSARVGARTEAFF. The J gene is TRBJ1-1, the V gene TRBV19; D is possibly TRBD1 (6 bases). The CDR3 spans 15 residues. Looked up from germline, CDR1 is LNHDA and CDR2 is SQIVND (reference sequence). Trimming cost V 5 bases and J 5 bases, with 18 bases left between them.

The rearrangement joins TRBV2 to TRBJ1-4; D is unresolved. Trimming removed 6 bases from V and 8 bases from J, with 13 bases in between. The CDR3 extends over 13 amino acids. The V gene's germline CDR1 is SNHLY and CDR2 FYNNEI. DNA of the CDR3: TGTGCCAGCAGCCGAGGGCTGGAGGAAAAACTGTTTTTT. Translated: CASSRGLEEKLFF. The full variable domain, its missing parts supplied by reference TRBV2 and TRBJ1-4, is EPEVTQTPSHQVTQMGQEVILRCVPISNHLYFYWYRQILGQKVEFLVSFYNNEISEKSEIFDDQFSVERPDGSNFTLKIRSTKLEDSAMYFCASSRGLEEKLFFGSGTQLSVL.